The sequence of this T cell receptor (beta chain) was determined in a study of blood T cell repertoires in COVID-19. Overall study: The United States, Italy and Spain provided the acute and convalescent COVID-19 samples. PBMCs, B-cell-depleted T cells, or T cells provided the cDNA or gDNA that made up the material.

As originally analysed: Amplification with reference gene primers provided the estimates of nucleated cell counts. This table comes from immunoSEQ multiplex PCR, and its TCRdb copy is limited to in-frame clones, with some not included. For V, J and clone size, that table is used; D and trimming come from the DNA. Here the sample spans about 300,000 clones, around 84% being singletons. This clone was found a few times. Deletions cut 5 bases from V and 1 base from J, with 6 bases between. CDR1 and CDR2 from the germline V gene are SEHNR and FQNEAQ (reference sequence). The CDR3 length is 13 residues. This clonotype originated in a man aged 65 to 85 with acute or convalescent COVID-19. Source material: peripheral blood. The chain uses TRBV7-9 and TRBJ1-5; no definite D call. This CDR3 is CASSRGSNQPQHF. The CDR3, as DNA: TGTGCCAGCAGCCGCGGGAGCAATCAGCCCCAGCATTTT.